Presented here are 17 T cell receptor beta chains from one specimen sequenced in a study of blood T cell repertoires in COVID-19. The assay was immunoSEQ multiplex PCR, and TCRdb's table has in-frame clones only and misses some. The sample records fewer than 350,000 clones, around four fifths being singletons. Sequenced: peripheral blood. These receptor sequences come from a woman between 45 and 65 years old with active or convalescent COVID-19.

The gene calls are TRBV3-1 (or the pseudogene TRBV3-2) and TRBJ1-5; maybe TRBD1 (6 bases). The CDR3 consists of 17 residues. V lost 2 bases and J 1 base, leaving 15 bases between the germline ends. Germline V gene lookup returns CDR1 LGHDT and CDR2 YNNKEL (reference sequence). CDR3 sequence (DNA): TGTGCCAGCAGCCAATGGATGGGGGGGCGAAGCAATCAGCCCCAGCATTTT. Its protein is CASSQWMGGRSNQPQHF.

This chain joins TRBV5-1 and TRBJ2-3, with 8 positions matching TRBD2. V dropped 0 bases and J dropped 3; count of bases not matched to a gene: 3. CDR1 is SGHRS, CDR2 YFSETQ, per germline. The CDR3 runs to 15 residues. CDR3 DNA sequence: TGCGCCAGCAGCTTGGAGGCGGGAGGTACAGATACGCAGTATTTT. Its translation: CASSLEAGGTDTQYF.

About this clone itself: The sample contains more than one DNA sequence encoding this CDR3. The chain recombines TRBV28 with TRBJ1-5; the D is unclear. Trimming left V 6 bases short and J 7 bases short, with 13 bases between. This CDR3 spans 13 amino acids. In germline, CDR1 is MDHEN, CDR2 SYDVKM. This CDR3 is CASSPPGGQPQHF. CDR3 sequence (DNA): TGTGCCAGCAGCCCCCCCGGCGGGCAGCCCCAGCATTTT.

The table lists this clone with a count of one. The rearrangement uses TRBV13 and TRBJ1-1, with D perhaps matching TRBD1 (5 bases). The V and J ends lost 0 bases and 5 bases respectively, with 13 bases between them. The CDR3 totals 15 residues. CDR1 and CDR2 from the germline V gene are PRHDT and FYEKMQ (reference sequence). CDR3: CASSLGRQYSTEAFF. The CDR3 region has the DNA TGTGCCAGCAGCTTAGGCCGACAGTACAGTACTGAAGCTTTCTTT.

This clone was found once. V gene TRBV2 combines with J gene TRBJ1-4, with D perhaps matching TRBD1 (5 bases). The V end was cut by 7 bases, the J end by 5 bases, with 14 bases between. Germline CDR1 reads SNHLY; CDR2 reads FYNNEI. The length of the CDR3 is 14 residues. The CDR3 sequence is CASNYGAWNEKLFF. In DNA, the CDR3 is TGTGCCAGCAATTATGGGGCTTGGAATGAAAAACTGTTTTTT.

The J gene is TRBJ2-3, the V gene TRBV30; 7 bases are a match to TRBD1. The V gene end was trimmed by 4 bases and the J gene end by 2 bases; junction bases not matched to a gene: 6. This CDR3 spans 14 amino acids. Germline CDR1 reads GTSNPN; CDR2 reads SVGIG (reference sequence). In DNA form, the CDR3 reads TGTGCCTGGACAGGGGGATTAATCACAGATACGCAGTATTTT. Translated, it gives CAWTGGLITDTQYF. Supplemented by reference TRBV30 and TRBJ2-3, the full variable domain reads SQTIHQWPATLVQPVGSPLSLECTVEGTSNPNLYWYRQAAGRGLQLLFYSVGIGQISSEVPQNLSASRPQDRQFILSSKKLLLSDSGFYLCAWTGGLITDTQYFGPGTRLTVL.

This clone was counted a few times. The chain uses TRBV29-1 and TRBJ2-1, with 11 nucleotides matching TRBD2. The CDR3 totals 15 residues. Germline V gives CDR1 SQVTM, CDR2 ANQGSEA. J lost 7 bases, V lost 2 bases, and 7 bases had no gene match. CDR3 sequence (DNA): TGCAGCGTTGAACGGCGGCTAGCGGGAGGTAATGAGCAGTTCTTC. Translation: CSVERRLAGGNEQFF.

This chain links TRBV28 with TRBJ2-7; perhaps TRBD1 as D (6 bases). The CDR3 length is 15 residues. The V gene lost 4 bases and the J gene lost 0 bases, with 13 bases spanning the gap. The germline CDR1 and CDR2 sequences are MDHEN and SYDVKM. CDR3 amino acids: CASSSLQGLSYEQYF. The CDR3 DNA follows: TGTGCCAGCAGTTCCCTACAGGGTCTCTCCTACGAGCAGTACTTC.

To note about this clone: The same CDR3 can be traced to other DNA sequences in this sample. V is TRBV5-1 and J is TRBJ2-1; D might be TRBD1 (6 bases). Trimming cost V 3 bases and J 7 bases, with 8 bases left between them. This CDR3 comprises 12 residues. Looked up from germline, CDR1 is SGHRS and CDR2 is YFSETQ. The CDR3 spells CASSSQGNEQFF. In DNA, the CDR3 is TGCGCCAGCAGCTCTCAGGGGAATGAGCAGTTCTTC.

The chain is built from TRBV12-3 or TRBV12-4 and TRBJ2-7; TRBD1 matches at 7 bases. V lost 6 bases and J lost 4; bases outside the gene matches: 6. The CDR3 has 13 amino acids. Written as DNA, the CDR3 is TGTGCCAGCAGACAAACGACAGGGTACGAGCAGTACTTC. Translating gives CASRQTTGYEQYF.

DNA for the CDR3: TGTGCCAGCAGCTGGATTTACAGGGCCTCTGGGGCCAACGTCCTGACTTTC. This encodes CASSWIYRASGANVLTF. The chain carries TRBV7-9 and TRBJ2-6; perhaps TRBD1 as D (6 bases). V was clipped by 4 bases and J by 0 bases, with 13 bases between them. Germline V lookup: CDR1 SEHNR, CDR2 FQNEAQ (reference sequence). There are 17 residues in the CDR3.

The chain has TRBV19 and TRBJ1-3; TRBD1 is a possible D gene (6 bases). CDR1 is LNHDA and CDR2 is SQIVND in the germline V gene (reference sequence). Trimming shortened V by 5 bases and J by 0 bases, and 8 bases separated the two germline ends. The CDR3 sequence is 14 residues long. For the CDR3, the DNA is TGTGCCAGTAGTCGGGACAACTCTGGAAACACCATATATTTT. It yields the protein CASSRDNSGNTIYF. The full variable domain, with the rest looked up from reference TRBV19 and TRBJ1-3, is DGGITQSPKYLFRKEGQNVTLSCEQNLNHDAMYWYRQDPGQGLRLIYYSQIVNDFQKGDIAEGYSVSREKKESFPLTVTSAQKNPTAFYLCASSRDNSGNTIYFGEGSWLTVV.

The rearrangement links TRBV28 to TRBJ1-2; 11 positions agree with TRBD1. Germline CDR1 reads MDHEN; CDR2 reads SYDVKM. Losses at the gene ends were 7 bases for V and 4 bases for J; bases not matched to a gene: 8. The CDR3 consists of 15 residues. As DNA, the CDR3 is TGTGCCAGCAACCCGGACAGGGGGCTTTCCTATGGCTACACCTTC. This sequence encodes CASNPDRGLSYGYTF.

The chain uses TRBV28 and TRBJ1-2, with 8 bases matching TRBD1. The J segment lost 4 bases and the V segment lost 6 bases, leaving 10 bases of the junction unmatched. CDR1 and CDR2 (germline): MDHEN, SYDVKM. The CDR3 has 15 amino acids. The CDR3 DNA follows: TGTGCCAGCAGACTGGACAGGGTGGCGGGCTATGGCTACACCTTC. Its protein is CASRLDRVAGYGYTF.

As DNA, the CDR3 is TGTGCCACCAGTGATGGGCTAGCGGGAGTCAAGGAGCAGTTCTTC. This gives the protein CATSDGLAGVKEQFF. The chain combines TRBV24-1 with TRBJ2-1; 10 bases match TRBD2. Germline CDR1 is KGHDR and CDR2 is SFDVKD. With 3 bases clipped from V and 10 bases from J, the junction kept 8 bases outside the gene matches. The CDR3 is 15 residues long.

The chain has TRBV2 and TRBJ2-1; TRBD1 is a possible D gene (7 bases). CDR1 SNHLY and CDR2 FYNNEI come from the germline V gene. The CDR3 runs 14 residues. V was clipped by 4 bases and J by 8 bases, with 15 bases between them. CDR3 sequence: CASSASSRGDEQFF. Here the CDR3 DNA reads TGTGCCAGCAGTGCGTCTAGCAGGGGGGATGAGCAGTTCTTC.

This chain joins TRBV6-5 and TRBJ1-3; TRBD1 agrees at 7 bases. Germline V gene lookup returns CDR1 MNHEY and CDR2 SVGAGI. The CDR3 sequence is 15 residues long. The ends lost 5 bases at V and 3 bases at J; junction bases unmatched: 7. In nucleotides, the CDR3 is TGTGCCAGCAGTACGGACAGGAGCGATGGAAACACCATATATTTT. The encoded protein is CASSTDRSDGNTIYF.